This is a list of T cell receptor beta chains from one sample in a study of regulatory T cells in long-lasting Graves disease. TCRdb re-called the multiplex PCR reads with MiXCR, one entry per CDR3 protein. The sample records around 500,000 distinct CDR3 sequences, roughly 20% being singletons. Specimen: peripheral blood mononuclear cells (PBMCs), collected when the disease was refractory, from a patient treated with antithyroid drugs. These receptors came from a female donor with Graves disease. Both conserved end residues are part of each CDR3. The D gene is left open where the match is weak. Where a row states a size, it is once, few, many or the class of an expanded clone; other rows omit it.

>many|TRBV2|TRBJ1-5|TRBD1
TGTGCCAGCAGTGAAGGGGACAGGTATAGCAATCAGCCCCAGCATTTT
CASSEGDRYSNQPQHF
>-|TRBV28|TRBJ2-7|-
TGTGCCAGCAGTGAGGACAGATCCGAGCAGTACTTC
CASSEDRSEQYF
>-|TRBV29-1|TRBJ2-5|-
TGCAGCGTTGGGAAGACCCAGTACTTC
CSVGKTQYF
>many|TRBV7-3|TRBJ1-1|TRBD1
TGTGCCAGCAGCTGGAACAGGGGCACTGAAGCTTTCTTT
CASSWNRGTEAFF
>-|TRBV24-1|TRBJ2-1|-
TGTGCCACCAGTGATTTTAGGAGCTCCTACAATGAGCAGTTCTTC
CATSDFRSSYNEQFF
>many|TRBV12-3/TRBV12-4|TRBJ2-7|TRBD2
TGTGCCAGGACTAGCCCCTACGAGCAGTACTTC
CARTSPYEQYF
>few|TRBV3-1|TRBJ1-4|-
TGTGCCAGCAGCCAAGTAGGAGGGACGGCAGAAAAACTGTTTTTT
CASSQVGGTAEKLFF
>-|TRBV24-1|TRBJ2-4|-
TGTGCCACCAGTGTAGGGGGCATTCAGTACTTC
CATSVGGIQYF
>many|TRBV28|TRBJ2-7|TRBD1
TGTGCCAGCAGACCCCAGGGACAGCTCTACGAGCAGTACTTC
CASRPQGQLYEQYF
>-|TRBV6-2/TRBV6-3|TRBJ2-3|TRBD2
TGTGCCAGCAGTCAGGGAGGGCCTTGGGATACGCAGTATTTT
CASSQGGPWDTQYF
>many|TRBV28|TRBJ1-6|TRBD1
TGTGCCAGCAGTTTAGTCCCCGGACAGGCCTATAATTCACCCCTCCACTTT
CASSLVPGQAYNSPLHF
>-|TRBV7-6|TRBJ2-7|-
TGTGCCAGCAGCTTAAAGCAATCCGGCCACGAGCAGTACTTC
CASSLKQSGHEQYF
>few|TRBV29-1|TRBJ2-7|TRBD1
TGCAGCGTAACGCTGGACAGGGGCATCTCCTACGAGCAGTACTTC
CSVTLDRGISYEQYF
>few|TRBV19|TRBJ1-5|-
TGTGCCAGTAGGGCCCTCAATCAGCCCCAGCATTTT
CASRALNQPQHF
>many|TRBV3-1|TRBJ1-1|-
TGTGCCAGCAGCCAAGAAGCCTCCTGGGAAGCTGAAGCTTTCTTT
CASSQEASWEAEAFF
>many|TRBV12-3/TRBV12-4|TRBJ1-1|-
TGTGCCAGCAGTTTGGGCGATCTGACTGAAGCTTTCTTT
CASSLGDLTEAFF
>many|TRBV3-1|TRBJ2-5|TRBD2
TGTGCCAGCAGCCAAGGAGATTTTGGAGGGAGGGCAGAGACCCAGTACTTC
CASSQGDFGGRAETQYF
>few|TRBV30|TRBJ2-7|TRBD2
TGTGCCTGGAGTGCCCAGACTAGCGGGAGGGCCAGGGACGAGCAGTACTTC
CAWSAQTSGRARDEQYF
>-|TRBV28|TRBJ2-2|-
TGTGCCAGCAGTCTTTACGCCGGGGAGCTGTTTTTT
CASSLYAGELFF
>-|TRBV27|TRBJ1-6|TRBD1
TGTGCCAGCAGTTGGGACAGGAATTCACCCCTCCACTTT
CASSWDRNSPLHF
>many|TRBV20-1|TRBJ1-2|-
TGCAGTGCTAGAGGCGGGGAGGGGCGGAACTATGGCTACACCTTC
CSARGGEGRNYGYTF
>-|TRBV6-1|TRBJ2-3|TRBD2
TGTGCCAGGCTCCGGACTAGCGGGGGAGAAAGCACAGATACGCAGTATTTT
CARLRTSGGESTDTQYF
>-|TRBV6-5|TRBJ2-5|-
TGTGCCAGCAGTTACCCGGGATTCCAAGAGACCCAGTACTTC
CASSYPGFQETQYF
>few|TRBV5-1|TRBJ1-1|-
TGCGCCAGCAGCTTGGTTACCGGGATGAACACTGAAGCTTTCTTT
CASSLVTGMNTEAFF
>-|TRBV12-3/TRBV12-4|TRBJ2-6|TRBD1
TGTGCCAGCAGTCCCGGACAGGGGTTCACACCCTCTGGGGCCAACGTCCTGACTTTC
CASSPGQGFTPSGANVLTF
>-|TRBV19|TRBJ2-5|-
TGTGCCGGTAGTATTACCGAGGTCCCGGGAACAACCCAGTACTTC
CAGSITEVPGTTQYF
>many|TRBV7-2|TRBJ1-1|-
TGTGCCAGCAGCTCCGCAGGGTGGGGCACTGAAGCTTTCTTT
CASSSAGWGTEAFF
>many|TRBV28|TRBJ2-5|-
TGTGCCAGCAGTTTATGGTTTGGGAAAGACACCACGGAAGAGACCCAGTACTTC
CASSLWFGKDTTEETQYF
>-|TRBV6-5|TRBJ2-7|TRBD1
TGTGCCAGCAGTTACGGGGGCCGGGACAGGAGCTACGAGCAGTACTTC
CASSYGGRDRSYEQYF
>-|TRBV6-2/TRBV6-3|TRBJ2-7|TRBD1
TGTGCCAGCAGTTACCTTCCCGCCCGGGACAGGGGCTACGAGCAGTACTTC
CASSYLPARDRGYEQYF
>-|TRBV2|TRBJ1-5|-
TGTGCCAGCAGTCGGGGGGGGAATCGGCCCCAGCATTTT
CASSRGGNRPQHF
>-|TRBV6-5|TRBJ2-3|-
TGTGCCAGCAGTTACCCGGACCAGTATTTT
CASSYPDQYF
>-|TRBV19|TRBJ2-1|-
TGTGCCAGTAGTAAGGCAGGCCCGTCCTACAATGAGCAGTTCTTC
CASSKAGPSYNEQFF
>-|TRBV20-1|TRBJ1-2|TRBD1
TGCAGTGCCAGCCCTGGGCAGGGGGCTAGGGGCTACACCTTC
CSASPGQGARGYTF
>few|TRBV4-1|TRBJ2-7|-
TGCGCCAGCAGCCAAGGTGGACAGAACTACGAGCAGTACTTC
CASSQGGQNYEQYF
>-|TRBV20-1|TRBJ2-7|TRBD2
TGCAGTGCTACGACAACTAGCGGGACTGAGGAGCAGTACTTC
CSATTTSGTEEQYF
>-|TRBV7-2|TRBJ2-5|TRBD1
TGTGCCAGCAGCCCCCAGGACAGGGCACAAGAGACCCAGTACTTC
CASSPQDRAQETQYF
>-|TRBV27|TRBJ1-3|-
TGTGCCAGCAGTTTTAGGGGATCTGGAAACACCATATATTTT
CASSFRGSGNTIYF
>few|TRBV6-1|TRBJ2-3|TRBD2
TGTGCCAGCACTCCGCTGACTAGCGGGCGAGACACAGATACGCAGTATTTT
CASTPLTSGRDTDTQYF
>-|TRBV7-9|TRBJ2-5|-
TGTGCCAGCAGCCCCCTGCAACAAGAGACCCAGTACTTC
CASSPLQQETQYF
>-|TRBV4-1|TRBJ1-2|TRBD1
TGCGCCAGCAGCCTAGATACAGGGGATCGCTATGGCTACACCTTC
CASSLDTGDRYGYTF
>-|TRBV4-1|TRBJ1-5|-
TGCGCCAGCAGCCATGTTCTAGACAGTAGCAATCAGCCCCAGCATTTT
CASSHVLDSSNQPQHF
>many|TRBV2|TRBJ2-7|-
TGTGCCAGCAGTAGGCAAGGGGACTCCTACGAGCAGTACTTC
CASSRQGDSYEQYF
>few|TRBV28|TRBJ1-1|-
TGTGCCAGCAGCGATACGACTTTTGAAGCTTTCTTT
CASSDTTFEAFF